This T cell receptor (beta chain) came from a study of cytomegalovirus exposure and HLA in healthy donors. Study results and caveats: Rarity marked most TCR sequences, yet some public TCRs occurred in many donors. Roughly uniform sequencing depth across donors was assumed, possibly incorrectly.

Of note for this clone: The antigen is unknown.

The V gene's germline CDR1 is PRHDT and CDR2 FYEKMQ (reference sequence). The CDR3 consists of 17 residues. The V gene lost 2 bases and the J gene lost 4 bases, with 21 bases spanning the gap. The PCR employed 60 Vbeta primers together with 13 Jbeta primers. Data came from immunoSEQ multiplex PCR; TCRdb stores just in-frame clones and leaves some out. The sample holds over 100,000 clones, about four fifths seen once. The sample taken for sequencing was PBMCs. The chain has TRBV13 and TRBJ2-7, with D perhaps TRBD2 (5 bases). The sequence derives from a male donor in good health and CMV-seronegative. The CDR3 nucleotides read TGTGCCAGCAGCTTAAGATCGGGGTCGCCCTCGTCGTACGAGCAGTACTTC. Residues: CASSLRSGSPSSYEQYF.